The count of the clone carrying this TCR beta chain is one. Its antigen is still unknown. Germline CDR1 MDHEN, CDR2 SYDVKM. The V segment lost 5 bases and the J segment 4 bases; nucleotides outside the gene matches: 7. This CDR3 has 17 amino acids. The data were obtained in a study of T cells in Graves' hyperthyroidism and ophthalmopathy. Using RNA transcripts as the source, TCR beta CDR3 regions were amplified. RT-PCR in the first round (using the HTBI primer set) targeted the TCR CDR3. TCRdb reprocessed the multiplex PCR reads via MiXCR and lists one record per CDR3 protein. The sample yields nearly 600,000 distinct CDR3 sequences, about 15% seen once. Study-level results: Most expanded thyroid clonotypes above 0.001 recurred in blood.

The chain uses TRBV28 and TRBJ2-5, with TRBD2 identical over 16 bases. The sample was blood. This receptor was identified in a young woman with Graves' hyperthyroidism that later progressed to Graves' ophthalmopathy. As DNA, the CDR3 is TGTGCCAGCAGTCAACCGGGACTAGCGGGAGGGGCAGAGACCCAGTACTTC. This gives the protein CASSQPGLAGGAETQYF. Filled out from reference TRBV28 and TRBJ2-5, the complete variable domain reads DVKVTQSSRYLVKRTGEKVFLECVQDMDHENMFWYRQDPGLGLRLIYFSYDVKMKEKGDIPEGYSVSREKKERFSLILESASTNQTSMYLCASSQPGLAGGAETQYFGPGTRLLVL.